The 19 T cell receptor beta chains presented below share a single source sample, sequenced in a study of human T cells and chemical hapten exposure. As to time point: pre-sensitization, week 0. The treatment is: therapeutic diphenylcyclopropenone sensitization with weekly scalp DPC. TCRdb analysed the RACE reads with MiXCR anew, one entry per CDR3 protein. The sample lists around 330,000 distinct CDR3 sequences, around 5.5% seen once, with about 7.7% in the top ten. The source material was whole blood, sampled in connection with sensitization to the hapten diphenylcyclopropenone (DPC). These TCRs come from a woman aged 18 to 35 with alopecia areata. Some clones in this sample may be carry-over from other donors' samples.

The gene calls are TRBV20-1 and TRBJ1-2; no clear D. CDR1 DFQATT and CDR2 SNEGSKA come from the germline V gene (reference sequence). This CDR3 region has 12 residues. V lost 7 bases to trimming and J lost 8 bases, with 17 bases between them. CDR3 sequence: CSDRPKGEGYTF. The CDR3 bases are TGCAGTGATCGTCCCAAGGGCGAGGGCTACACCTTC.

This clonotype was seen repeatedly, ten times or more. The chain uses TRBV6-6 and TRBJ2-6; 7 bases are shared with TRBD1. The length of the CDR3 is 16 residues. The V segment lost 5 bases and the J segment 4 bases; nucleotides outside the gene matches: 8. Germline V lookup: CDR1 MNHNY, CDR2 SVGAGI (reference sequence). DNA of the CDR3: TGTGCCAGCAGTCCAGGGGGAACTGGCGGGGCCAACGTCCTGACTTTC. Its translation is CASSPGGTGGANVLTF.

V is TRBV6-6 and J is TRBJ2-4, with D perhaps TRBD1 (6 bases). This CDR3 spans 16 amino acids. V dropped 5 bases and J dropped 8 bases, with 22 bases sitting between them. Germline V gives CDR1 MNHNY, CDR2 SVGAGI (reference sequence). CDR3 amino acids: CASSPLPGQGIDIQYF. The CDR3 nucleotides are TGTGCCAGCAGTCCCCTGCCGGGACAAGGAATAGACATTCAGTACTTC.

The genes are TRBV12-3 or TRBV12-4 and TRBJ2-5; D is uncertain. The CDR3 is 12 amino acids. The V and J ends lost 4 bases and 4 bases respectively, with 7 bases between them. CDR3: CASSYGPETQYF. CDR3 bases: TGTGCCAGCAGTTATGGGCCAGAGACCCAGTACTTC.

The rearrangement links TRBV28 to TRBJ1-2; D gene ambiguous. CDR3 length equals 14 residues. Germline V gives CDR1 MDHEN, CDR2 SYDVKM. The V gene lost 3 bases and the J gene lost 0 bases, with 8 bases spanning the gap. Here the CDR3 reads CASSFGKTNYGYTF. As DNA, the CDR3 is TGTGCCAGCAGTTTCGGGAAGACTAACTATGGCTACACCTTC.

This clonotype appeared many times. The CDR3 sequence: CASSLKTGNYGYTF. The CDR3 DNA reads as TGTGCCAGCAGCTTAAAAACAGGGAACTATGGCTACACCTTC. The chain employs TRBV11-2 and TRBJ1-2, with a weak D call TRBD1 (6 bases). The V end lost 2 bases, the J end lost 2 bases, and 9 bases lay between the germline ends. CDR3 size: 14 residues. Per the germline V gene, CDR1 is SGHAT and CDR2 is FQNNGV.

The gene calls are TRBV9 and TRBJ1-5, with D perhaps TRBD1 (6 bases). The V end was cut by 6 bases, the J end by 0 bases, with 16 bases between. CDR1 SGDLS and CDR2 YYNGEE come from the germline V gene. The CDR3 consists of 16 residues. CDR3 amino acids: CASTRGPTYSNQPQHF. CDR3 DNA: TGTGCCAGCACGCGGGGGCCGACGTATAGCAATCAGCCCCAGCATTTT.

This clonotype was seen many times. The chain is built from TRBV29-1 and TRBJ2-2; possibly TRBD1 or TRBD2 for D (5 bases each). Trimming removed 4 bases from V and 4 bases from J, with 10 bases in between. CDR1 is SQVTM and CDR2 is ANQGSEA in the germline V gene. This CDR3 is built from 13 residues. This chain's CDR3 is CSVARDGTGELFF. In DNA form, the CDR3 reads TGCAGCGTTGCCAGGGACGGCACCGGGGAGCTGTTTTTT.

This chain links TRBV6-6 with TRBJ1-5, with 9 bases fitting TRBD1. From germline, CDR1 is MNHNY and CDR2 SVGAGI (reference sequence). The CDR3 spans 14 residues. After removal of 7 bases from V and 6 bases from J, the junction contained 7 bases not matched to a gene. CDR3 nucleotides: TGTGCCAGCATTAACGGACAGGGGAGTCAGCCCCAGCATTTT. Protein: CASINGQGSQPQHF.

In this sample, this clonotype turned up a few times. The chain combines TRBV6-5 with TRBJ1-6; the D gene is possibly TRBD1 (6 bases). CDR3 length: 16 residues. Trimming removed 4 bases from V and 4 bases from J, with 14 bases in between. The germline V gene encodes CDR1 MNHEY and CDR2 SVGAGI. CDR3: CASSFIQGRYNSPLHF. As DNA, the CDR3 is TGTGCCAGCAGTTTCATACAGGGCAGATATAATTCACCCCTCCACTTT.

This clonotype was recorded at least ten times. The chain employs TRBV7-9 and TRBJ2-7; D not resolved. This CDR3 has 11 residues. V lost 6 bases to trimming and J lost 0 bases, with 3 bases between them. Germline CDR1 is SEHNR and CDR2 is FQNEAQ (reference sequence). CDR3 in DNA: TGTGCCAGCAGTTTCTCCTACGAGCAGTACTTC. Encoded protein: CASSFSYEQYF.

This clonotype was seen a few times. V gene TRBV6-5 combines with J gene TRBJ2-7; D remains unclear. CDR3 size: 11 residues. Trimming cost V 4 bases and J 6 bases, with 7 bases left between them. The V gene's germline CDR1 is MNHEY and CDR2 SVGAGI. This chain's CDR3 is CASSSPREQYF. Here the CDR3 DNA reads TGTGCCAGCAGTTCCCCCCGCGAGCAGTACTTC.

This clonotype was counted a few times. The J gene is TRBJ1-2, the V gene TRBV15, with TRBD1 as a possible D gene (6 bases). Germline-derived CDR1 and CDR2 are LNHNV and YYDKDF (reference sequence). This CDR3 is built from 14 residues. V lost 5 bases to trimming and J lost 3 bases, with 13 bases between them. The CDR3 region is CATSRDTRDYGYTF. CDR3 DNA sequence: TGTGCCACCAGCCGGGACACCCGAGACTATGGCTACACCTTC. The variable domain in full, with the rest retrieved from reference TRBV15 and TRBJ1-2, is DAMVIQNPRYQVTQFGKPVTLSCSQTLNHNVMYWYQQKSSQAPKLLFHYYDKDFNNEADTPDNFQSRRPNTSFCFLDIRSPGLGDTAMYLCATSRDTRDYGYTFGSGTRLTVV.

This clonotype was counted at least ten times. The rearrangement joins TRBV7-2 to TRBJ1-4, with 7 bases aligning to TRBD1. The V gene's germline CDR1 is SGHTA and CDR2 FQGNSA. Trimming cost V 5 bases and J 8 bases; bases outside gene matches: 8. The CDR3 runs 14 residues. For the CDR3, the DNA is TGTGCCAGCAGCCAAGGGACAGCGCAGGAAAAACTGTTTTTT. It yields the protein CASSQGTAQEKLFF. Using reference TRBV7-2 and TRBJ1-4 for the parts outside the CDR3, the full variable domain is GAGVSQSPSNKVTEKGKDVELRCDPISGHTALYWYRQSLGQGLEFLIYFQGNSAPDKSGLPSDRFSAERTGGSVSTLTIQRTQQEDSAVYLCASSQGTAQEKLFFGSGTQLSVL.

This chain joins TRBV7-3 and TRBJ1-1, with 7 nucleotides matching TRBD1. The CDR3 has 12 residues. The junction had 8 bases not matched to a gene; V was cut back by 3 bases and J by 13 bases. The V gene's germline CDR1 is SGHTA and CDR2 FQGTGA. CDR3 sequence: CASSFTGTAIFF. CDR3 bases: TGTGCCAGCAGCTTCACCGGGACAGCCATTTTCTTT. The full variable domain, rest sourced from reference TRBV7-3 and TRBJ1-1, is GAGVSQTPSNKVTEKGKYVELRCDPISGHTALYWYRQSLGQGPEFLIYFQGTGAADDSGLPNDRFFAVRPEGSVSTLKIQRTERGDSAVYLCASSFTGTAIFFGQGTRLTVV.

The chain recombines TRBV7-8 with TRBJ2-7; TRBD2 matches 12 bases. CDR3 length equals 15 residues. The junction had 5 bases not matched to a gene; V was cut back by 5 bases and J by 3 bases. Germline-derived CDR1 and CDR2 are SGHVS and FQNEAQ. The CDR3 is CASSLGLAGFYEQYF. CDR3 nucleotide sequence: TGTGCCAGCAGCCTCGGACTAGCGGGGTTCTACGAGCAGTACTTC.

J is TRBJ1-5 and V is TRBV3-1, with D possibly being TRBD1 (6 bases). Trimming removed 4 bases from V and 5 bases from J, with 12 bases in between. CDR3 length: 14 residues. Germline CDR1 LGHDT, CDR2 YNNKEL (reference sequence). CDR3 DNA: TGTGCCAGCAGCCGGGACACCTCGGATCAGCCCCAGCATTTT. This sequence encodes CASSRDTSDQPQHF.

This clonotype showed up just a few times. The chain has TRBV11-2 and TRBJ1-4; 8 bases are shared with TRBD1. This CDR3 region has 15 residues. V dropped 5 bases and J dropped 4; count of bases not matched to a gene: 6. Germline V lookup: CDR1 SGHAT, CDR2 FQNNGV. Here the CDR3 reads CASSLRTGFNEKLFF. CDR3 bases: TGTGCCAGCAGCCTAAGGACAGGGTTTAATGAAAAACTGTTTTTT.

A few counts support this clonotype. The chain links TRBV29-1 to TRBJ2-2; TRBD2 is a possible D gene (5 bases). This CDR3 has 12 residues. The V and J ends lost 8 bases and 5 bases respectively, with 12 bases between them. Germline CDR1 SQVTM, CDR2 ANQGSEA. DNA for the CDR3: TGCAGCACTAGGACTGCGACCGGGGAGCTGTTTTTT. As protein: CSTRTATGELFF.